The 13 T cell receptor beta chains below were found in one sample sequenced in a study of relationships among human T cell subsets. The T cell receptor alpha and beta CDR3 regions were amplified from mRNA by semiquantitative ARM-PCR. In ARM-PCR, communal superprimers followed tagged nested gene-specific primers for exponential amplification. Each CDR3 protein gets one entry after TCRdb re-called the multiplex PCR reads with MiXCR. The table lists fewer than 5,500 distinct CDR3 sequences, around 60% of them singletons. After negative selection with anti-CD4 multisort beads, CD8+ T cells were positively selected with anti-CD8 beads. Sequencing was carried out using CD8+ T cells sorted from blood. These receptors were taken from a middle-aged man in good health.

CDR3 in amino acids: CASSESGRTEAFF. CDR3 DNA: TGTGCCAGCAGTGAATCGGGGCGGACTGAAGCTTTCTTT. The V gene is TRBV6-1, the J gene TRBJ1-1, with TRBD1 as a possible D gene (5 bases). CDR1 is MNHNS, CDR2 SASEGT, per germline. V lost 2 bases and J 5 bases, leaving 9 bases between the germline ends. There are 13 residues in the CDR3.

The chain carries TRBV6-1 and TRBJ1-6; the D is unclear. This CDR3 is built from 10 residues. CDR1 is MNHNS, CDR2 SASEGT, per germline. The V end was cut by 2 bases, the J end by 11 bases, with 1 base between. Here the CDR3 DNA reads TGTGCCAGCAGTGAACCACCCCTCCACTTT. Translation gives CASSEPPLHF.

The CDR3 region is CASSEKRTEAFF. In DNA form, the CDR3 reads TGCGCCAGCAGTGAGAAGAGGACTGAAGCTTTCTTT. This chain uses TRBV10-2 with TRBJ1-1; no clear D. This CDR3 spans 12 amino acids. Trimming left V 2 bases short and J 5 bases short, with 6 bases between. CDR1 WSHSY and CDR2 SAAADI come from the germline V gene.

This rearrangement joins TRBV11-2 to TRBJ1-5; D gene uncertain. From germline, CDR1 is SGHAT and CDR2 FQNNGV. This CDR3 spans 13 amino acids. With 4 bases removed from V and 7 bases from J, the gap between germline ends came to 11 bases. The CDR3 loop reads CASSSGSTQPQHF. The CDR3 region has the DNA TGTGCCAGCAGCTCGGGCTCCACACAGCCCCAGCATTTT.

The chain carries TRBV13 and TRBJ2-5, with a possible D match to TRBD2 (7 bases). V lost 5 bases and J lost 4, with 11 bases in between. This CDR3 contains 13 residues. Per the germline V gene, CDR1 is PRHDT and CDR2 is FYEKMQ (reference sequence). CDR3 nucleotide sequence: TGTGCCAGCAGCCCGGGGGGCGGAGAGACCCAGTACTTC. Translated: CASSPGGGETQYF.

This sequence joins TRBV11-1 and TRBJ1-1; no clear D gene. CDR3 length equals 11 residues. CDR1 and CDR2 (germline): SGHAT, FQDESV (reference sequence). V was trimmed by 5 bases and J by 5 bases, leaving 6 bases between them. CDR3 DNA: TGTGCCAGCAGCCTAGGGACTGAAGCTTTCTTT. Amino acids: CASSLGTEAFF. Full variable domain (remainder filled in from reference TRBV11-1 and TRBJ1-1): EAEVAQSPRYKITEKSQAVAFWCDPISGHATLYWYRQILGQGPELLVQFQDESVVDDSQLPKDRFSAERLKGVDSTLKIQPAELGDSAMYLCASSLGTEAFFGQGTRLTVV.

This clonotype was detected a few times. The CDR3 loop is CASSLITGELFF. DNA of the CDR3: TGTGCCAGCAGCCTAATAACCGGGGAGCTGTTTTTT. The chain recombines TRBV5-5 with TRBJ2-2; no firm D call. Trimming cost V 4 bases and J 5 bases, with 6 bases left between them. The length of the CDR3 is 12 residues. Germline CDR1 reads SGHKS; CDR2 reads YYEKEE (reference sequence). Variable domain in full (rest from reference TRBV5-5 and TRBJ2-2): DAGVTQSPTHLIKTRGQQVTLRCSPISGHKSVSWYQQVLGQGPQFIFQYYEKEERGRGNFPDRFSARQFPNYSSELNVNALLLGDSALYLCASSLITGELFFGEGSRLTVL.

V usage is TRBV20-1 and J usage is TRBJ2-7, with TRBD1 matching 7 bases. With V trimmed by 6 bases and J by 3 bases, 5 bases remained unmatched. Germline lookup yields CDR1 DFQATT and CDR2 SNEGSKA (reference sequence). The CDR3 length is 12 residues. The CDR3 nucleotides are TGCAGTGCCAACAGGGGTGGCTACGAGCAGTACTTC. Translation gives CSANRGGYEQYF.

J is TRBJ2-2 and V is TRBV7-9; D is ambiguous. Germline CDR1 is SEHNR and CDR2 is FQNEAQ (reference sequence). V was trimmed by 1 base and J by 5 bases, leaving 5 bases between them. The CDR3 loop spans 13 amino acids. The CDR3 DNA sequence: TGTGCCAGCAGCTTAGTCAGGACCGGGGAGCTGTTTTTT. Translation: CASSLVRTGELFF.

The genes are TRBV28 and TRBJ2-7, with D possibly matching TRBD1 (7 bases). Looked up from germline, CDR1 is MDHEN and CDR2 is SYDVKM. Trimming left V 3 bases short and J 1 base short, with 16 bases between. This CDR3 is built from 16 residues. The CDR3 spells CASSLEGASRSYEQYF. The CDR3 DNA follows: TGTGCCAGCAGTTTGGAGGGGGCCTCTCGATCCTACGAGCAGTACTTC.

V and J are TRBV15 and TRBJ2-3, with 7 bases that match TRBD1. This CDR3 region has 13 residues. Unmatched junction bases numbered 4, after V lost 5 bases and J lost 5 bases. Germline V CDR1 and CDR2: LNHNV, YYDKDF (reference sequence). CDR3 residues: CATSVRTGDTQYF. DNA of the CDR3: TGTGCCACCAGCGTAAGGACAGGAGATACGCAGTATTTT.

Notes on this clonotype: Sequence at one end of the junction differs from germline and may be a read error. The chain links TRBV6-6 to TRBJ2-3; D might be TRBD1 or TRBD2, each matching 5 bases. The CDR3 runs to 15 residues. Germline V gene sequence: CDR1 MNHNY, CDR2 SVGAGI (reference sequence). CDR3 amino acids: CASSQVLGDTDTQYF. In DNA, the CDR3 is TGCGCCAGCAGCCAAGTATTGGGGGACACAGATACGCAGTATTTT.

V is TRBV13 and J is TRBJ2-7; D possibly matches TRBD1 or TRBD2 (5 bases each). Germline V gene lookup returns CDR1 PRHDT and CDR2 FYEKMQ (reference sequence). Trimming shortened V by 4 bases and J by 4 bases, and 14 bases separated the two germline ends. This CDR3 is built from 14 residues. CDR3 DNA: TGTGCCAGCAGCTCCTCGGACACTAGATACGAGCAGTACTTC. It is translated as CASSSSDTRYEQYF. The full variable domain, its missing parts supplied by reference TRBV13 and TRBJ2-7, is AAGVIQSPRHLIKEKRETATLKCYPIPRHDTVYWYQQGPGQDPQFLISFYEKMQSDKGSIPDRFSAQQFSDYHSELNMSSLELGDSALYFCASSSSDTRYEQYFGPGTRLTVT.